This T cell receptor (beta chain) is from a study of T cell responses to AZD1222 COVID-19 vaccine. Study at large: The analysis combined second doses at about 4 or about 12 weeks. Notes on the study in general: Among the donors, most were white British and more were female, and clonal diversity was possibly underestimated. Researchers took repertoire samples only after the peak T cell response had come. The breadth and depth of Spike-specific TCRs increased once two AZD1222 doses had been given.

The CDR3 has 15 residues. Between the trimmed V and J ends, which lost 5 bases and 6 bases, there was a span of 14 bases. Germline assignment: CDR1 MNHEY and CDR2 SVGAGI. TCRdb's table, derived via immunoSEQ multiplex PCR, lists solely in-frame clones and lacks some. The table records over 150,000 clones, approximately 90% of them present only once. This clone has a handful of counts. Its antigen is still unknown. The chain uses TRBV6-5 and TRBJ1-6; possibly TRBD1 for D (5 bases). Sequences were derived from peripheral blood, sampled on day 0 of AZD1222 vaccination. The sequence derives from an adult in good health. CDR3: CASSPGLRGNSPLHF. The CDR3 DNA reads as TGTGCCAGCAGTCCGGGACTCCGGGGTAATTCACCCCTCCACTTT.